The sequence of this T cell receptor (beta chain) was determined in a study of T cell repertoires in cytomegalovirus infection. Study-level information: Selected CMV epitopes included recently identified HLA-C-restricted ones as well as well-studied HLA-B-restricted ones. CMV infection and matching HLA type were both indicated by public TCR beta signatures.

Remarks on this clonotype: The antigen is not known.

TCRdb passed the reads through MiXCR, listing each CDR3 protein once. The sample contains approximately 300,000 distinct CDR3 sequences, approximately 32% of which appear only once. Study results and limitations: In two of eight donors, the top clonotype was HLA-C-restricted CMV-specific.

This clonotype was obtained from a human donor in good health (CMV status not recorded). Some clones in this sample may be carry-over from other donors' samples. The source material was cultured PBMCs, sampled from culture after CMV antigen stimulation.

The CDR3 protein is CASSADGSYNEQFF. As DNA, the CDR3 is TGTGCCAGCAGCGCCGACGGCTCCTACAATGAGCAGTTCTTC. This chain connects TRBV7-9 to TRBJ2-1, with D unclear. Germline CDR1 is SEHNR and CDR2 is FQNEAQ (reference sequence). This CDR3 region has 14 residues. The V and J ends lost 5 bases and 0 bases respectively, with 8 bases between them.